This T cell receptor (beta chain) stems from a study of cytotoxic CD8 clonotypes in ibrutinib-treated CLL. Study details: Roughly 10 relapsed/refractory, 15 treatment-naive; some 18 IGHV unmutated.

Investigators sought sequencing depths of between 1 in 200,000 and 1 in 1 million T cells. Libraries were prepared by immunoSEQ multiplex PCR; TCRdb keeps only in-frame clonotypes and omits some of them. This table holds 20,000 to 25,000 clones, around 74% found once. CDR3 size: 17 residues. The ends lost 4 bases at V and 2 bases at J; junction bases unmatched: 11. Germline-derived CDR1 and CDR2 are MDHEN and SYDVKM. This TCR derives from a human donor with chronic lymphocytic leukemia. Sequencing used PBMCs, obtained before ibrutinib treatment. The V gene is TRBV28, the J gene TRBJ2-7; 10 bases are shared with TRBD2. The DNA for the CDR3 is TGTGCCAGCAGTTCCACCGGGTATCTAGCGGGAGCCTACGAGCAGTACTTC. Its translation is CASSSTGYLAGAYEQYF.